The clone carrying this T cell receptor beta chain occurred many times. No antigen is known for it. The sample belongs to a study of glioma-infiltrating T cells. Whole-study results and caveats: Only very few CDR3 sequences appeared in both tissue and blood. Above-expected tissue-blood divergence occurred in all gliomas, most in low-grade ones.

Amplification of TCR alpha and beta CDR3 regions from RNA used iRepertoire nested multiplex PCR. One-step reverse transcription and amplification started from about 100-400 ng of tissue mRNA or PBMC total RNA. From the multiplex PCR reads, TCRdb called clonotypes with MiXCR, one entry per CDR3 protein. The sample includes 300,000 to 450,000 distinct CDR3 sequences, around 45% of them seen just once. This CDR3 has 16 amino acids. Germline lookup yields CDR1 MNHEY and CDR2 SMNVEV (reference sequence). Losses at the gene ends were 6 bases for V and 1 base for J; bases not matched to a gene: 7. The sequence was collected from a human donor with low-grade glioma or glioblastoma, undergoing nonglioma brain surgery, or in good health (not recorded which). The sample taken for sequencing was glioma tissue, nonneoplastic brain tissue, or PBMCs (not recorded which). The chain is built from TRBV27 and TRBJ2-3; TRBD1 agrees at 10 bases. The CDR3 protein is CASRSSDRGRTDTQYF. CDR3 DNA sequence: TGTGCCAGCAGAAGTTCTGACAGGGGGCGCACAGATACGCAGTATTTT.